This entry describes one T cell receptor (beta chain). Its cognate antigen has yet to be identified. Base qualities are not recorded, but no much larger clone differs from it by a single base. The sample originates from a study of PD-1 blockade in mismatch repair-deficient tumors (dated by TCRdb to about 2017). Turning to the overall study: Between late 2013 and September 2016, the trial enrolled fewer than 95 consecutive patients with more than 10 mismatch repair-deficient cancer types, every one of whom had been previously treated and was progressing. Deep sequencing of TCR CDR3 regions was used to track tumor-associated T cell clones in peripheral blood of patients responding to PD-1 blockade. Study-level results and caveats: Clones residing in the tumor, which were often undetectable in blood before treatment, expanded quickly after pembrolizumab and then contracted, generally before radiologic responses.

Receptors were amplified or captured by the immunoSEQ multiplex PCR assay. The immuneACCESS repertoire file appears here via TCRdb, limited to in-frame rearrangements. These files lack a portion of the clones; in checked studies, under half of the deficit traces to unresolved V genes, and the cause of the others is not known. Present in this sample are some 120,000 clones, about 90% of which were seen just once. The ten largest clonotypes hold about an eighth of the sample. CDR1 SGHAT and CDR2 FQNNGV were looked up in the germline V gene. Taken from cysteine to phenylalanine, the CDR3 has 17 residues. Just the 51-base CDR3 DNA is kept, in frame starting at base 1. Trimming accounts for 1 base at V and 0 bases at J, while the number of junction bases matched to no gene is 8. Mismatch repair deficiency was established in every enrolled patient by polymerase chain reaction or immunohistochemistry. TCR sequencing was performed for three patients who responded to pembrolizumab therapy. In the phase II trial, pembrolizumab PD-1 blockade was tested prospectively in advanced mismatch repair-deficient cancers, no matter which tissue of origin the cancers came from. Serial peripheral blood T cell samples were collected before and at multiple times after starting PD-1 blockade. Blood sampling times were reported as weeks after the first pembrolizumab dose.

Source: peripheral blood, taken approximately 69 weeks after starting pembrolizumab. The TCR comes from an adult with mismatch repair-deficient cancer. Recombination linked TRBV11-2 to TRBJ2-5; 7 central bases correspond to TRBD2. CDR3 reads: CASSLAPWEGYQETQYF. The DNA sequence is as follows: TGTGCCAGCAGCTTAGCCCCGTGGGAGGGGTACCAAGAGACCCAGTACTTC.